This TCR beta chain was sequenced for a study of PD-L1 blockade in urothelial cancer (dated by TCRdb to about 2017). Concerning the study at large: Every patient began therapy around 2014 and was given atezolizumab 1,200 mg intravenously every 3 weeks. About 85% of the 29 patients were identified as males with urothelial cancer of bladder origin, and a prior smoking history was reported by 18 of 29 patients. An ECOG performance status of 0 or 1 was recorded for the patients, and 0 to 3 prior chemotherapy regimens had been received by the patients. Blood samples were analyzed at 3 weeks after treatment start (second dose) and at 6 weeks after treatment start. Blood samples yielded a median of around 150,000 T cells and more than 80,000 unique TCRs, with median clonality 0.080. The study, an exploratory multi-omic analysis, examined somatic, immune and clinical correlates of response to PD-L1 blockade with atezolizumab in urothelial cancer. Pretreatment tumor samples and matched peripheral blood, collected serially before and after atezolizumab treatment, underwent TCR sequencing. Durable clinical benefit meant progression-free survival longer than 6 months, and TCR features were also tested against progression-free and overall survival. In the same patients, whole exome sequencing and RNA sequencing of pretreatment tumors were performed in addition to TCR sequencing. Several patients achieved durable clinical benefit and some 21 did not. Pretreatment blood TCR-seq was available for around 29 patients, at least one posttreatment blood collection was obtained for 24 patients, and tumor TCR-seq was available for 24 patients.

The germline V gene supplies CDR1 SGHTA and CDR2 FQGTGA. At the junction V is shortened by 2 bases and J by 5 bases; bases outside the gene matches: 12. The CDR3 spans 17 residues, from the cysteine through the phenylalanine. The CDR3 DNA has 51 bases and is translated from base 1. On the study overall, not on this receptor specifically: Improved progression-free and overall survival was associated with having pretreatment peripheral blood TCR clonality below the median. Patients with durable benefit showed greater expansion of tumor-associated TCR clones in peripheral blood 3 weeks after starting treatment (n of about 21, p = 0.022). Because the sample size was small (n of about 30) and many of the analyses were exploratory, the results are meant to be hypothesis-generating.

Each PCR received spiked-in synthetic TCR analog templates so that absolute template abundance could be estimated from read counts. Using the immunoSEQ assay, TCRbeta CDR3 regions were amplified from genomic DNA with bias-controlled V and J gene primers. Sequencing of rearranged TCRbeta segments was performed at approximately 20X coverage. Turning to the authors' computational methods: Sequencing errors were corrected by clustering, and CDR3s were annotated against IMGT so that V, D and J genes could be assigned. Out-of-frame and stop-codon sequences were excluded, and only productive TCRbeta rearrangements were used in downstream analyses. To compute clonality, Shannon entropy was normalized by the log of the number of unique productive sequences and then subtracted from one. Clones differing between time points or between blood and tumor were identified using Fisher's exact test with Benjamini-Hochberg correction, with an adjusted p below 0.01 applied as the threshold. Not all clones reach the TCRdb copy of this immuneACCESS table, which keeps in-frame sequences only. Checked studies attribute under half of the gap to unresolved V genes and leave the rest unexplained. V, J and clone size are those of that table, while D and trimming were read from the DNA. Across this sample there are approximately 72,000 clones, with approximately 86% seen only once. Of the sample, about 15% falls within the top ten clones.

On this clone: What antigen it recognizes has not been identified. Qualities for individual bases were not recorded, and no much larger clone is one base off.

Per the publication, the time point label means: pretreatment peripheral blood. A cohort of 25 to 30 patients with locally advanced or metastatic urothelial carcinoma, treated at Memorial Sloan Kettering on a trial protocol, was included. Peripheral blood mononuclear cells were collected pretreatment and during treatment, with between 1 and 8 total time points per patient. The Qiagen DNeasy Blood extraction kit was used to purify genomic DNA from total PBMCs and from tumor samples. PBMCs were collected pretreatment and during treatment and were isolated and stored as previously described. This material consisted of PBMCs, taken around atezolizumab (anti-PD-L1) treatment. The TCR comes from a man aged 55 to 70 with urothelial cancer. This receptor chain uses TRBV7-3 and TRBJ2-3, with 8 middle bases fitting TRBD2. The DNA reads as follows: TGTGCCAGCAGCTTAGGCGGGGGGCCCCCCTTCAAAGATACGCAGTATTTT. Translation gives CASSLGGGPPFKDTQYF. This CDR3, with the reference TRBV7-3 and TRBJ2-3 proteins standing in past its ends, gives the full variable domain GAGVSQTPSNKVTEKGKYVELRCDPISGHTALYWYRQSLGQGPEFLIYFQGTGAADDSGLPNDRFFAVRPEGSVSTLKIQRTERGDSAVYLCASSLGGGPPFKDTQYFGPGTRLTVL.